The T cell receptor (beta chain) under discussion was sequenced for a study of glioma-infiltrating T cells. This clonotype was detected a few times. The target antigen is unknown. TCR alpha and beta CDR3 regions were amplified from RNA using iRepertoire nested multiplex PCR. One-step reverse transcription and amplification started from approximately 100-400 ng of tissue mRNA or PBMC total RNA. TCRdb reanalysed the multiplex PCR reads using MiXCR and keeps one entry per CDR3 protein. The sample includes about 130,000 distinct CDR3 sequences, approximately 26% of them seen just once. General study points: Only very few CDR3 sequences appeared in both tissue and blood. Non-neoplastic patients had below-expected tissue-blood divergence, while all gliomas exceeded expectation.

There are 15 residues in the CDR3. Germline assignment: CDR1 MNHNY and CDR2 SVGAGI (reference sequence). Trimming left V 1 base short and J 0 bases short, with 7 bases between. The genes are TRBV6-6 and TRBJ2-1; D ambiguous. The receptor was derived from a human donor with low-grade glioma or glioblastoma, undergoing nonglioma brain surgery, or in good health (not recorded which). The sequencing sample was made of glioma tissue, nonneoplastic brain tissue, or PBMCs (not recorded which). In DNA, the CDR3 is TGTGCCAGCAGTTACTTGGCTAGCTCCTACAATGAGCAGTTCTTC. Protein sequence: CASSYLASSYNEQFF.